This TCR beta chain is from a study of tumor-infiltrating lymphocytes in oesophageal squamous cell carcinoma. Only a few counts were recorded for this clonotype. Each CDR3 protein is one row after TCRdb ran MiXCR on the PCR reads. Here the sample spans about 17,000 distinct CDR3 sequences, around 50% being singletons. The CDR3 runs 15 residues. The V gene's germline CDR1 is MGHRA and CDR2 YSYEKL. Trimming stripped 4 bases from V and 5 bases from J, with 17 bases between. The sample taken for sequencing was normal esophageal tissue next to the tumor. The chain has TRBV4-1 and TRBJ2-5; tentative D call: TRBD2 (6 bases). This TCR came from a female donor with esophageal squamous cell carcinoma. CDR3 amino acids: CASSPGDDPRETQYF. CDR3 sequence (DNA): TGCGCCAGCAGCCCGGGAGATGACCCCCGTGAGACCCAGTACTTC.